A selection of T cell receptor beta chains follows, all from one sample in a study of high-grade serous ovarian cancer treatment subgroups. Libraries were prepared by immunoSEQ multiplex PCR; TCRdb keeps only in-frame clonotypes and omits some of them. The sample contains 15,000 or so clones, about 90% of which appear only once. The sample taken for sequencing was tumor tissue. These receptors all stem from a human donor with high-grade serous ovarian cancer. The CDR3 runs from the conserved cysteine through the conserved F or W. The D gene is left open where the match is weak. Only some rows state a clone size, as once, few, many or a class for expanded clones.

V gene: TRBV5-1
CDR3 length: 14
J gene: TRBJ1-6
clone size: NA
D gene: TRBD1
CDR3 DNA: TGCGCCAGCAGCCCGGACAGGGAGGGGTCACCCCTCCACTTT
CDR3 protein: CASSPDREGSPLHF

V gene: TRBV7-6
CDR3 length: 13
J gene: TRBJ1-4
clone size: NA
D gene: NA
CDR3 DNA: TGTGCCAGCACCGGGGGTTTTGGGGAAAAACTGTTTTTT
CDR3 protein: CASTGGFGEKLFF

V gene: TRBV10-1
CDR3 length: 14
J gene: TRBJ2-5
clone size: NA
D gene: NA
CDR3 DNA: TGCGCCAGCAGTGAGCTCGCGCAGGACGAGACCCAGTACTTC
CDR3 protein: CASSELAQDETQYF

V gene: TRBV2
CDR3 length: 14
J gene: TRBJ1-4
clone size: NA
D gene: NA
CDR3 DNA: TGTGCCAGCAGGGGGCGGCAGGGTTATGAAAAACTGTTTTTT
CDR3 protein: CASRGRQGYEKLFF

V gene: TRBV20-1
CDR3 length: 11
J gene: TRBJ2-5
clone size: NA
D gene: NA
CDR3 DNA: TGCAGTGCTACCACCTTGGGGACCCAGTACTTC
CDR3 protein: CSATTLGTQYF

V gene: TRBV5-4
CDR3 length: 11
J gene: TRBJ2-5
clone size: once
D gene: NA
CDR3 DNA: TGTGCCAGCAGCAAGCAAGAGACCCAGTACTTC
CDR3 protein: CASSKQETQYF

V gene: TRBV7-2
CDR3 length: 14
J gene: TRBJ1-2
clone size: NA
D gene: NA
CDR3 DNA: TGTGCCAGCAGCTTAGGGACAGTAGCCTATGGCTACACCTTC
CDR3 protein: CASSLGTVAYGYTF

V gene: TRBV21-1
CDR3 length: 11
J gene: TRBJ1-3
clone size: NA
D gene: NA
CDR3 DNA: TGTGCCAGCCCCTCTGGAAACACCATATATTTT
CDR3 protein: CASPSGNTIYF

V gene: TRBV19
CDR3 length: 14
J gene: TRBJ2-5
clone size: NA
D gene: NA
CDR3 DNA: TGTGCCAGTAGGAATAGTGGAGTCTCGGAGACCCAGTACTTC
CDR3 protein: CASRNSGVSETQYF

V gene: TRBV2
CDR3 length: 13
J gene: TRBJ1-2
clone size: NA
D gene: NA
CDR3 DNA: TGTGCCAGCAGTGATGAGGGAAACTATGGCTACACCTTC
CDR3 protein: CASSDEGNYGYTF

V gene: TRBV30
CDR3 length: 15
J gene: TRBJ1-3
clone size: NA
D gene: TRBD1
CDR3 DNA: TGTGCCTGGAGTCCTGGGACAGGGACTGGAAACACCATATATTTT
CDR3 protein: CAWSPGTGTGNTIYF

V gene: TRBV7-3
CDR3 length: 16
J gene: TRBJ2-2
clone size: NA
D gene: TRBD2
CDR3 DNA: TGTGCCAGCAGCTCAGAGCGGGGCCTAGGAGGCGGGGAGCTGTTTTTT
CDR3 protein: CASSSERGLGGGELFF

V gene: TRBV4-2
CDR3 length: 20
J gene: TRBJ2-1
clone size: NA
D gene: NA
CDR3 DNA: TGTGCCAGCAGCCGGAGTTTGGCCGCAGGGGGGTGGAGCTCCTACAATGAGCAGTTCTTC
CDR3 protein: CASSRSLAAGGWSSYNEQFF

V gene: TRBV6-5
CDR3 length: 16
J gene: TRBJ1-6
clone size: NA
D gene: NA
CDR3 DNA: TGTGCCAGCAGTTACACTACGGGACACTATAATTCACCCCTCCACTTT
CDR3 protein: CASSYTTGHYNSPLHF

V gene: TRBV29-1
CDR3 length: 14
J gene: TRBJ2-1
clone size: NA
D gene: NA
CDR3 DNA: TGCAGCGTTGAAGGGGACACGAGTGGCGATGAGCAGTTCTTC
CDR3 protein: CSVEGDTSGDEQFF

V gene: TRBV1
CDR3 length: 16
J gene: TRBJ2-7
clone size: NA
D gene: NA
CDR3 DNA: TGCACCAGCAGGGGGGGGAATGATGGCTACTACTACGAGCAGTACTTC
CDR3 protein: CTSRGGNDGYYYEQYF

V gene: TRBV10-1
CDR3 length: 13
J gene: TRBJ2-7
clone size: medium-sized
D gene: NA
CDR3 DNA: TGCGCCAGCAGCGCGGGGGCTTCGGTCGAGCAGTACTTC
CDR3 protein: CASSAGASVEQYF

V gene: TRBV4-3
CDR3 length: 16
J gene: TRBJ2-3
clone size: NA
D gene: TRBD2
CDR3 DNA: TGCGCCAGCAGCCAAGACCAGCGGGGCAGCACAGATACGCAGTATTTT
CDR3 protein: CASSQDQRGSTDTQYF